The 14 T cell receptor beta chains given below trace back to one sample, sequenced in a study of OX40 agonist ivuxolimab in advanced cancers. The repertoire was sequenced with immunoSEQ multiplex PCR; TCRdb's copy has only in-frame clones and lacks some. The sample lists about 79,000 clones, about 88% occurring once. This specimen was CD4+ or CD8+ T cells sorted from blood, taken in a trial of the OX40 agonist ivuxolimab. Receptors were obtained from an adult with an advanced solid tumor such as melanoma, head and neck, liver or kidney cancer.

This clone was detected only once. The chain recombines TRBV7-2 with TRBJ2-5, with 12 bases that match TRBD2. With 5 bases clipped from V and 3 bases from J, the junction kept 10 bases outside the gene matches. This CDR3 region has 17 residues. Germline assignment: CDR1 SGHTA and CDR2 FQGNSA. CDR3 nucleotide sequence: TGTGCCAGCAGCGTTGGGCTACTAGCGGGAGGAGAAGAGACCCAGTACTTC. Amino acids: CASSVGLLAGGEETQYF.

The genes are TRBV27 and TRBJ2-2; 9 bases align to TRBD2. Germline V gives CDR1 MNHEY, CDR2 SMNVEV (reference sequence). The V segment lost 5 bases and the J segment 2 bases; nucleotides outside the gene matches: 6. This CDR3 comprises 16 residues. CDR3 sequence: CASSPNSGSNTGELFF. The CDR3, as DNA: TGTGCCAGCAGTCCAAATAGCGGGAGTAACACCGGGGAGCTGTTTTTT.

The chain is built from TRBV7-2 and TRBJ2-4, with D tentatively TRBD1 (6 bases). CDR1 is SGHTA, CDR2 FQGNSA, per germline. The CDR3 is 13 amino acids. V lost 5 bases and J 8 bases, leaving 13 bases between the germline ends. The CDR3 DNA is TGTGCCAGCAGCCGCCACAGGGAAGACATTCAGTACTTC. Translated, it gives CASSRHREDIQYF.

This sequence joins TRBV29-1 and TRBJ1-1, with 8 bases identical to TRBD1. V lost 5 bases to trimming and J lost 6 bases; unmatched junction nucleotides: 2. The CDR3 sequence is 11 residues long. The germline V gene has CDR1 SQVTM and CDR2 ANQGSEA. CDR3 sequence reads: CSVSGGAEAFF. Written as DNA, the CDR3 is TGCAGCGTTTCAGGGGGCGCTGAAGCTTTCTTT.

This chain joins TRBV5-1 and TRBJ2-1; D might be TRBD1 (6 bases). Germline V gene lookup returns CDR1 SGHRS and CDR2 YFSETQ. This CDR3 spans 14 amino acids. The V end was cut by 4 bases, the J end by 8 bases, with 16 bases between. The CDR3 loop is CASSLGTRRDEQFF. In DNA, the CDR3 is TGCGCCAGCAGCCTCGGGACACGTAGGGATGAGCAGTTCTTC. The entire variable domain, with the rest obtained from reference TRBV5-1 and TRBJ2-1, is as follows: KAGVTQTPRYLIKTRGQQVTLSCSPISGHRSVSWYQQTPGQGLQFLFEYFSETQRNKGNFPGRFSGRQFSNSRSEMNVSTLELGDSALYLCASSLGTRRDEQFFGPGTRLTVL.

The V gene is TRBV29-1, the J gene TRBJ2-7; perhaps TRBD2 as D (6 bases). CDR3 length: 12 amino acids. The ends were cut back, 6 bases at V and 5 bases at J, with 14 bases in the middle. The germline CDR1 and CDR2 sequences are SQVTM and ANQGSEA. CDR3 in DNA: TGCAGCGTCCCCGGGAGTCTGGACGAGCAGTACTTC. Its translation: CSVPGSLDEQYF.

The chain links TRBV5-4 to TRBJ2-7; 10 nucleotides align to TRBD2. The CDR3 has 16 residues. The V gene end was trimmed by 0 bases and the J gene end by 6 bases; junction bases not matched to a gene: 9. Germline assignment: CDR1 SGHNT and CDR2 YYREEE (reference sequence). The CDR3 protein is CASSLGPPLAGGEQYF. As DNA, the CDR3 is TGTGCCAGCAGCTTGGGCCCCCCTTTAGCGGGAGGCGAGCAGTACTTC.

CDR3 amino acids: CASSQPGSTEAFF. CDR3 coding DNA: TGTGCCAGCTCACAGCCGGGGAGCACTGAAGCTTTCTTT. The J gene is TRBJ1-1, the V gene TRBV18; D not resolved. V shed 4 bases and J shed 4 bases, with 10 bases lying between them. The CDR3 is made up of 13 amino acids. Germline V gives CDR1 KGHSH, CDR2 LQKENI.

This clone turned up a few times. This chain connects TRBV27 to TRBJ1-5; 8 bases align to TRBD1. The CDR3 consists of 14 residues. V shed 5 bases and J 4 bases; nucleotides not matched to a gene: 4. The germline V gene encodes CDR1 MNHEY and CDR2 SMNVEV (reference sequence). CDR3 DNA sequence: TGTGCCAGCAGTCGGACAGGGATGAATCAGCCCCAGCATTTT. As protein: CASSRTGMNQPQHF.

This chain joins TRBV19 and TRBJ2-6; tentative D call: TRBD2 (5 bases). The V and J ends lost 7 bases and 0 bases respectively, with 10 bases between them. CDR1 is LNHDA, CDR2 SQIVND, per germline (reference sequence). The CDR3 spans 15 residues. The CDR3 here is CASTMGSSGANVLTF. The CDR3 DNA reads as TGTGCCAGTACCATGGGGAGCTCTGGGGCCAACGTCCTGACTTTC. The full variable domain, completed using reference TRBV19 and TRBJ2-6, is DGGITQSPKYLFRKEGQNVTLSCEQNLNHDAMYWYRQDPGQGLRLIYYSQIVNDFQKGDIAEGYSVSREKKESFPLTVTSAQKNPTAFYLCASTMGSSGANVLTFGAGSRLTVL.

The chain's CDR3 is CASSLGVSTEAFF. In DNA, the CDR3 is TGTGCCAGCAGCTTGGGGGTGAGCACTGAAGCTTTCTTT. The genes are TRBV6-4 and TRBJ1-1; a weak D match, TRBD1 (5 bases). Germline V gene sequence: CDR1 MRHNA, CDR2 SNTAGT. Trimming left V 6 bases short and J 4 bases short, with 12 bases between. The CDR3 totals 13 residues.

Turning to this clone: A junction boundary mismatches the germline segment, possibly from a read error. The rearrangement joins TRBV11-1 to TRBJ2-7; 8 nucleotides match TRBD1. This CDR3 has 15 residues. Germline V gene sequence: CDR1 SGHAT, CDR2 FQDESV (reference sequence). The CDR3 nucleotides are TGTGCCAGCAGCGCCCGCACAGGGGGGTCCTACGGGCAGTACTTC. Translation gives CASSARTGGSYGQYF.

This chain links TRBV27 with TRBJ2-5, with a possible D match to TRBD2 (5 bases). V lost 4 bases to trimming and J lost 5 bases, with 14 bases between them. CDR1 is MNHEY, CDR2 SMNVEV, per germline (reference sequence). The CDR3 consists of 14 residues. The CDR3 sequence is CASSSNRGSETQYF. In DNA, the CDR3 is TGTGCCAGCAGTTCTAACCGGGGTTCGGAGACCCAGTACTTC.

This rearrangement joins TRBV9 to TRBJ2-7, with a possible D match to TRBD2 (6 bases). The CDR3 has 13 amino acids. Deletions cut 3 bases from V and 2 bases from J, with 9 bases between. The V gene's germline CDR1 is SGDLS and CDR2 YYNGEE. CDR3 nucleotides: TGTGCCAGCAGCGCGGGACTTACCTACGAGCAGTACTTC. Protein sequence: CASSAGLTYEQYF. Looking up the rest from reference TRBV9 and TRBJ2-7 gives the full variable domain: DSGVTQTPKHLITATGQRVTLRCSPRSGDLSVYWYQQSLDQGLQFLIQYYNGEERAKGNILERFSAQQFPDLHSELNLSSLELGDSALYFCASSAGLTYEQYFGPGTRLTVT.